The 29 T cell receptor beta chains below come from one sample, sequenced in a study of cytomegalovirus exposure and HLA in healthy donors. The PCR used 60 Vbeta and 13 Jbeta primers. The method was immunoSEQ multiplex PCR; TCRdb's version includes in-frame clones alone and lacks a portion of them. This table has tens of thousands of clones, 60% to 85% appearing once. The sequenced sample was PBMCs. These TCRs come from a man between 18 and 29 years old in good health and CMV-seropositive.

This clone was detected a few times. This chain uses TRBV5-6 with TRBJ1-6, with D maybe TRBD1 (6 bases). V lost 0 bases, J lost 6 bases, and 13 bases lay in between. Per germline, CDR1 SGHDT and CDR2 YYEEEE. CDR3 size: 16 residues. The CDR3 spells CASSLGSGGSNSPLHF. In DNA, the CDR3 is TGTGCCAGCAGCTTGGGGTCGGGGGGCAGTAATTCACCCCTCCACTTT.

Only one count was recorded for this clone. The V and J genes are TRBV14 and TRBJ1-2, with a possible D match to TRBD1 (5 bases). The CDR3 is made up of 15 amino acids. Germline V gene data show CDR1 as SGHDN and CDR2 as FVKESK. Trimming took off 1 base at V and 8 bases at J, with 17 bases between the two ends. The CDR3 loop reads CASSQGVLSQGGYTF. For the CDR3, the DNA is TGTGCCAGCAGCCAAGGGGTGCTGTCCCAGGGAGGCTACACCTTC. The full variable domain, its missing parts supplied by reference TRBV14 and TRBJ1-2, is EAGVTQFPSHSVIEKGQTVTLRCDPISGHDNLYWYRRVMGKEIKFLLHFVKESKQDESGMPNNRFLAERTGGTYSTLKVQPAELEDSGVYFCASSQGVLSQGGYTFGSGTRLTVV.

The rearrangement links TRBV29-1 to TRBJ2-2; TRBD2 aligns across 10 bases. Germline assignment: CDR1 SQVTM and CDR2 ANQGSEA. V lost 8 bases and J lost 6; bases outside the gene matches: 9. The CDR3 totals 14 residues. CDR3 sequence: CSIETSGLAGELFF. CDR3 in DNA: TGCAGCATCGAGACTAGCGGGTTAGCCGGGGAGCTGTTTTTT.

This clone was seen a single time. This chain joins TRBV25-1 and TRBJ2-1; D perhaps matches TRBD1 (7 bases). Trimming removed 0 bases from V and 8 bases from J, with 14 bases in between. Germline V gene data show CDR1 as MGHDK and CDR2 as SYGVNS. CDR3 length equals 15 residues. The CDR3 protein is CASSEYRLGGDEQFF. CDR3 sequence (DNA): TGTGCCAGCAGTGAATACCGACTAGGGGGCGATGAGCAGTTCTTC.

The CDR3 region is CASSFSRLGHYEQYF. The CDR3 nucleotides are TGTGCCAGCAGCTTCTCCAGGCTGGGACACTACGAGCAGTACTTC. V and J are TRBV13 and TRBJ2-7; D might be TRBD1 (6 bases). This CDR3 has 15 amino acids. Trimming pared 3 bases from V and 3 bases from J, leaving 15 bases between. Germline V gives CDR1 PRHDT, CDR2 FYEKMQ (reference sequence).

This chain connects TRBV7-3 to TRBJ1-1; D is undetermined. CDR3 length equals 13 residues. Trimming stripped 4 bases from V and 6 bases from J, with 12 bases between. The germline V gene encodes CDR1 SGHTA and CDR2 FQGTGA. The CDR3 here is CASSSILAAEAFF. The CDR3 coding sequence is TGTGCCAGCAGCTCCATCCTGGCGGCTGAAGCTTTCTTT.

CDR3 in DNA: TGTGCCACAAGCGGCTTGGGTGAAAAACTGTTTTTT. It yields the protein CATSGLGEKLFF. This rearrangement joins TRBV19 to TRBJ1-4; D gene unclear. This CDR3 has 12 residues. In germline, CDR1 is LNHDA, CDR2 SQIVND (reference sequence). V gave up 10 bases and J gave up 7 bases, with 13 bases separating them.

This clone was detected only once. J is TRBJ1-1 and V is TRBV6-1; perhaps TRBD1 as D (6 bases). The CDR3 sequence is 14 residues long. V gave up 4 bases and J gave up 3 bases, with 12 bases separating them. Germline values: CDR1 MNHNS, CDR2 SASEGT. The CDR3: CASSVQGSHTEAFF. CDR3 bases: TGTGCCAGCAGTGTACAGGGTTCTCACACTGAAGCTTTCTTT.

The chain couples TRBV5-1 to TRBJ1-2; D may be TRBD1 (6 bases). V dropped 3 bases and J dropped 4 bases, with 13 bases sitting between them. Germline CDR1 reads SGHRS; CDR2 reads YFSETQ. There are 14 residues in the CDR3. The CDR3 spells CASSSTGTVYGYTF. For the CDR3, the DNA is TGCGCCAGCAGCTCTACAGGGACGGTCTATGGCTACACCTTC.

The V gene is TRBV4-1, the J gene TRBJ2-3; D is undetermined. Germline CDR1 MGHRA, CDR2 YSYEKL. Trimming pared 1 base from V and 2 bases from J, leaving 10 bases between. This CDR3 comprises 15 residues. CDR3 protein: CASSQGRQLTDTQYF. CDR3 nucleotides: TGCGCCAGCAGCCAAGGCAGGCAGCTCACAGATACGCAGTATTTT.

This sequence joins TRBV28 and TRBJ1-5; the D is unclear. Germline CDR1 is MDHEN and CDR2 is SYDVKM. The CDR3 loop spans 18 amino acids. V was cut by 3 bases and J by 9 bases, with 27 bases left in between. CDR3 region: CASSLPATLVPYKRPQHF. CDR3 DNA: TGTGCCAGCAGTTTGCCCGCCACCCTAGTCCCTTACAAGAGGCCCCAGCATTTT.

This chain links TRBV2 with TRBJ2-4; 13 bases line up with TRBD2. The CDR3 consists of 12 residues. V gave up 10 bases and J gave up 15 bases; unmatched junction bases: 9. Germline V gene data show CDR1 as SNHLY and CDR2 as FYNNEI. The CDR3 DNA sequence: TGTGCCACCAAACTAGCGGGAGGGCCCACGTACTTC. Residues: CATKLAGGPTYF.

J is TRBJ2-4 and V is TRBV4-1; TRBD2 is a possible D gene (6 bases). V lost 0 bases, J lost 1 base, and 10 bases lay in between. CDR1 MGHRA and CDR2 YSYEKL come from the germline V gene. CDR3 size: 16 residues. The CDR3 nucleotides are TGCGCCAGCAGCCAAGAAATAGCGGCTGCCAAAAACATTCAGTACTTC. It is translated as CASSQEIAAAKNIQYF.

V gene TRBV4-1 combines with J gene TRBJ2-2; D perhaps matches TRBD1 (5 bases). Germline-derived CDR1 and CDR2 are MGHRA and YSYEKL. The germline V and J ends were trimmed by 3 bases and 2 bases, with 16 bases remaining between them. This CDR3 is 17 amino acids long. The CDR3 here is CASSHARRQGNTGELFF. The CDR3 DNA reads as TGCGCCAGCAGCCACGCCCGACGGCAGGGAAACACCGGGGAGCTGTTTTTT.

The chain couples TRBV11-2 to TRBJ2-7; 9 bases match TRBD2. V trimming: 0 bases; J trimming: 5 bases; junction bases outside the gene matches: 11. The CDR3 has 17 residues. Germline values: CDR1 SGHAT, CDR2 FQNNGV. DNA of the CDR3: TGTGCCAGCAGCTTAGATCCAAGGGGACTAGCCTCGGACGAGCAGTACTTC. It is translated as CASSLDPRGLASDEQYF.

In its sample, this clone was seen a few times. V is TRBV5-1 and J is TRBJ1-2; unclear D gene. CDR3 length equals 14 residues. The V end was cut by 0 bases, the J end by 2 bases, with 8 bases between. CDR1 SGHRS and CDR2 YFSETQ come from the germline V gene. The CDR3 sequence: CASSLAPGNYGYTF. The CDR3 nucleotides are TGCGCCAGCAGCTTGGCCCCAGGCAACTATGGCTACACCTTC.

This chain uses TRBV10-3 with TRBJ2-7; 7 bases align to TRBD2. This CDR3 region has 15 residues. Trimming removed 2 bases from V and 4 bases from J; junction bases left unmatched: 8. Germline V gives CDR1 ENHRY, CDR2 SYGVKD. CDR3 protein: CAISEAGGRTYEQYF. CDR3 coding DNA: TGTGCCATCAGTGAGGCAGGCGGGAGAACGTACGAGCAGTACTTC.

This chain links TRBV6-5 with TRBJ2-7; no definite D call. The V gene lost 0 bases and the J gene lost 4 bases, with 13 bases spanning the gap. Germline CDR1 MNHEY, CDR2 SVGAGI. This CDR3 comprises 15 residues. The CDR3 region is CASSYSGGRGYEQYF. CDR3 in DNA: TGTGCCAGCAGTTACTCGGGTGGCCGAGGATACGAGCAGTACTTC.

The chain couples TRBV5-1 to TRBJ1-1; the D is unclear. Trimming took off 0 bases at V and 7 bases at J, with 19 bases between the two ends. Germline values: CDR1 SGHRS, CDR2 YFSETQ. The length of the CDR3 is 16 residues. For the CDR3, the DNA is TGCGCCAGCAGCTTGGGTGGCAGTAGCCTTTACATTGAAGCTTTCTTT. This translates into CASSLGGSSLYIEAFF.

This clone is judged medium-sized. The rearrangement joins TRBV28 to TRBJ1-1, with D hard to call. The V end lost 3 bases, the J end lost 1 base, and 12 bases lay between the germline ends. CDR1 and CDR2 from the germline V gene are MDHEN and SYDVKM. CDR3 length: 15 amino acids. CDR3 amino acids: CASSFSLAWNTEAFF. The CDR3 coding sequence is TGTGCCAGCAGTTTTTCCCTGGCCTGGAACACTGAAGCTTTCTTT.

This chain uses TRBV25-1 with TRBJ2-7; 10 bases fit TRBD1. This CDR3 is 15 amino acids long. V shed 4 bases, J shed 6 bases, and the junction held 9 bases outside the gene matches. Germline values: CDR1 MGHDK, CDR2 SYGVNS. The CDR3 nucleotides are TGTGCCAGCAGTGCCTGGGACAGGGGAGTTTCCGAGCAGTACTTC. Encoded protein: CASSAWDRGVSEQYF.

The rearrangement links TRBV10-3 to TRBJ2-5; D might be TRBD2 (5 bases). The germline V gene has CDR1 ENHRY and CDR2 SYGVKD. This CDR3 has 15 residues. Trimming stripped 2 bases from V and 2 bases from J, with 12 bases between. The CDR3 is CAISEDTTSQETQYF. The CDR3 DNA is TGTGCCATCAGTGAGGACACTACTAGTCAAGAGACCCAGTACTTC.

V is TRBV7-2 and J is TRBJ2-3, with 14 bases matching TRBD2. The CDR3 consists of 18 residues. V lost 0 bases and J lost 0; bases outside the gene matches: 2. Germline V gene data show CDR1 as SGHTA and CDR2 as FQGNSA. In DNA form, the CDR3 reads TGTGCCAGCAGCTTAGCGCGACTAGCGGGGGGGAGCACAGATACGCAGTATTTT. As protein: CASSLARLAGGSTDTQYF.

V usage is TRBV11-3 and J usage is TRBJ2-1; 8 nucleotides match TRBD2. Germline V lookup: CDR1 SGHNT, CDR2 YENEEA. After removal of 2 bases from V and 10 bases from J, the junction contained 10 bases not matched to a gene. The CDR3 covers 15 residues. CDR3 coding DNA: TGTGCCAGCAGCTTAAGGCCAGCGGGAGTAAGGGAGCAGTTCTTC. Translating it yields CASSLRPAGVREQFF.

This clone was recorded a few times. The V gene is TRBV7-2, the J gene TRBJ2-7; weak D call: TRBD1 (6 bases). This CDR3 has 14 residues. Germline values: CDR1 SGHTA, CDR2 FQGNSA. Trimming left V 1 base short and J 5 bases short, with 12 bases between. CDR3 amino acids: CASSLEGHIDEQYF. Written as DNA, the CDR3 is TGTGCCAGCAGCTTAGAGGGACATATAGACGAGCAGTACTTC.

The CDR3, as DNA: TGTGCCAGCAGCTTAGATCGGCCAGGAACAGGCTACGAGCAGTACTTC. Encoded protein: CASSLDRPGTGYEQYF. This chain uses TRBV11-2 with TRBJ2-7; D is perhaps TRBD1 (5 bases). Trimming shortened V by 0 bases and J by 3 bases, and 15 bases separated the two germline ends. Germline V lookup: CDR1 SGHAT, CDR2 FQNNGV. The CDR3 runs 16 residues.

The genes are TRBV7-2 and TRBJ1-5; unclear D gene. The CDR3 covers 16 residues. Germline V lookup: CDR1 SGHTA, CDR2 FQGNSA. Trimming took 1 base from V and 5 from J, leaving 15 bases between them. The CDR3 sequence: CASSLGGRQIHQPQHF. DNA for the CDR3: TGTGCCAGCAGCTTAGGAGGTCGTCAGATTCATCAGCCCCAGCATTTT.

V usage is TRBV5-1 and J usage is TRBJ1-2; tentatively, D is TRBD1 (5 bases). The CDR3 has 18 amino acids. CDR1 is SGHRS, CDR2 YFSETQ, per germline. The germline V and J ends were trimmed by 4 bases and 6 bases, with 28 bases remaining between them. The chain's CDR3 is CASSPFGGSEGKTNGYTF. The DNA of the CDR3 is TGCGCCAGCAGCCCCTTCGGGGGGTCGGAGGGGAAGACGAATGGCTACACCTTC. Full variable domain (outside the CDR3, taken from reference TRBV5-1 and TRBJ1-2): KAGVTQTPRYLIKTRGQQVTLSCSPISGHRSVSWYQQTPGQGLQFLFEYFSETQRNKGNFPGRFSGRQFSNSRSEMNVSTLELGDSALYLCASSPFGGSEGKTNGYTFGSGTRLTVV.

The J gene is TRBJ1-2, the V gene TRBV9; D unresolved. CDR3 length: 16 residues. Trimming cost V 0 bases and J 0 bases, with 12 bases left between them. Germline CDR1 reads SGDLS; CDR2 reads YYNGEE. The CDR3, as DNA: TGTGCCAGCAGCGTAGGAGTAGCAAGAGCTAACTATGGCTACACCTTC. Translated, it gives CASSVGVARANYGYTF.